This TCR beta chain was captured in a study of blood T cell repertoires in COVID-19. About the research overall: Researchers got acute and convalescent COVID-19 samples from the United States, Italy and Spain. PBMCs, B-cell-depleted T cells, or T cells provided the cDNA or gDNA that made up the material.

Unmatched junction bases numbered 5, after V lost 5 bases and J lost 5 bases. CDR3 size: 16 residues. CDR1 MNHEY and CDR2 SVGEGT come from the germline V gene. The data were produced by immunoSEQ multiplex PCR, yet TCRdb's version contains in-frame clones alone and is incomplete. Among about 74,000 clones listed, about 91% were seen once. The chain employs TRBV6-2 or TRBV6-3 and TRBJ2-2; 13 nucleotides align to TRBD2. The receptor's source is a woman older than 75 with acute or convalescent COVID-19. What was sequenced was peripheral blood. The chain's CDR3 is CASSRLAGGGTGELFF. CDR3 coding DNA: TGTGCCAGCAGTAGACTAGCGGGGGGAGGAACCGGGGAGCTGTTTTTT.